This T cell receptor (beta chain) was sequenced during a study of blood T cell repertoires in COVID-19. For the study at large: Both acute and convalescent COVID-19 samples were obtained from the United States, Italy and Spain. PBMCs, B-cell-depleted T cells, or T cells were the source of the cDNA or gDNA that made up the material.

In the study's own analysis: Researchers report that nucleated cell counts were estimated from reference gene primer amplification. TCRdb's table, derived via immunoSEQ multiplex PCR, lists solely in-frame clones and lacks some. V, J and clone size reflect that table, while D and trimming were determined from the DNA. This table has about 69,000 clones, 90% appearing once. This CDR3 contains 18 residues. Germline CDR1 and CDR2: SGDLS and YYNGEE. Unmatched junction bases numbered 16, after V lost 4 bases and J lost 6 bases. This TCR came from a woman aged 18-29 years with acute or convalescent COVID-19. Sequences were obtained from peripheral blood. This chain connects TRBV9 to TRBJ1-2; 12 bases match TRBD1. The CDR3 protein is CASSNSYGTGGALDGYTF. CDR3 DNA sequence: TGTGCCAGCAGCAACAGCTACGGGACAGGGGGCGCGTTGGATGGCTACACCTTC. Full variable domain (rest looked up from reference TRBV9 and TRBJ1-2): DSGVTQTPKHLITATGQRVTLRCSPRSGDLSVYWYQQSLDQGLQFLIQYYNGEERAKGNILERFSAQQFPDLHSELNLSSLELGDSALYFCASSNSYGTGGALDGYTFGSGTRLTVV.